This T cell receptor (beta chain) was observed in a study of T cells in localized non-small cell lung cancer. General study findings and limits: Clonality peaked in uninvolved adjacent lung rather than tumor.

Sequencing used immunoSEQ multiplex PCR; TCRdb keeps in-frame clones, though not all of them. The table has 1,500 to 2,000 clones, roughly a quarter seen once; the top ten hold 4% to 5.5%. About this clone: Its antigen is as yet unknown.

The receptor comes from a male donor at least 60 years old with stage II lung adenocarcinoma. The sequences come from lung tumor tissue, collected before any cancer treatment.

DNA for the CDR3: TGTGCCAGCAGTCGGGACCTAACGATGGAAAAACTGTTTTTT. It specifies CASSRDLTMEKLFF. This chain joins TRBV6-8 and TRBJ1-4, with D possibly TRBD1 on 5 matching bases. CDR3 length: 14 amino acids. Germline values: CDR1 MNHGY, CDR2 SAAAGT. V dropped 5 bases and J dropped 8 bases, with 15 bases sitting between them.